This TCR beta chain was profiled in a study of blood T cell repertoires in COVID-19. The V segment lost 7 bases and the J segment 4 bases; nucleotides outside the gene matches: 8. The CDR3 runs to 15 residues. From germline, CDR1 is MNHEY and CDR2 SVGAGI. Profiling relied on immunoSEQ multiplex PCR, and the TCRdb table lists in-frame clones only, not all of them. The data hold fewer than 200,000 clones, with 80% to 90% observed a single time. The receptor's source is a woman in her forties or fifties in a cohort exposed to, infected with or recovered from COVID-19 (not recorded which). The chain is built from TRBV6-5 and TRBJ1-5, with 9 bases matching TRBD1. The source material was PBMCs or T cells enriched from blood (not recorded which). The CDR3 is CASTAPGTGNQPQHF. The CDR3 DNA sequence: TGTGCCAGCACCGCCCCCGGGACAGGGAATCAGCCCCAGCATTTT.